Below, one T cell receptor beta chain is given with its context. Its specificity is not known. The sample is drawn from a study of OX40 agonist ivuxolimab in advanced cancers. The data were produced by immunoSEQ multiplex PCR, yet TCRdb's version contains in-frame clones alone and is incomplete. The sample includes about 74,000 clones, 75% to 95% of them seen just once. CDR1 is MNHEY, CDR2 SVGAGI, per germline. Trimming pared 4 bases from V and 5 bases from J, leaving 16 bases between. The CDR3 loop spans 15 amino acids. Study conclusions and caveats: At 0.1 to 3.0 mg/kg, CD4+ and CD8+ blood T cells expanded clonally by week 6.

The clonotype comes from an adult with an advanced solid tumor such as melanoma, head and neck, liver or kidney cancer. This chain joins TRBV6-5 and TRBJ2-3; D is uncertain. The sample consisted of CD4+ or CD8+ T cells sorted from blood, taken in a trial of the OX40 agonist ivuxolimab. CDR3 in amino acids: CASSFRAFMGDTQYF. The CDR3 DNA reads as TGTGCCAGCAGTTTCCGGGCCTTTATGGGAGATACGCAGTATTTT.